The text below deals with one TCR beta chain. Its matching antigen is unknown. The sample originates from a study of T cell responses to AZD1222 COVID-19 vaccine. The study, taken as a whole, reports: Nearly half of spike-specific TCRs reportedly target variant regions that are unmutated in the B.1.351 and B.1.1.7 variants. The span of vaccine-associated CD4 TCRs extended across spike, with dominance at 160-218 and 743-854. The study found Spike-specific TCR breadth and depth rose after two AZD1222 doses. The sample set comprised mostly white British donors with more females, and clonal diversity was possibly underestimated.

V lost 4 bases, J lost 6 bases, and 21 bases lay in between. The CDR3 totals 16 residues. Germline V lookup: CDR1 SGHTA, CDR2 FQGTGA. Profiling relied on immunoSEQ multiplex PCR, and the TCRdb table lists in-frame clones only, not all of them. The sample shows about 210,000 clones, roughly 94% of them seen only once. The sequence was obtained from an adult who received the MenACWY meningococcal vaccine as a control. The input for sequencing was peripheral blood, taken 28 days after the second dose of the MenACWY control vaccine. The chain carries TRBV7-3 and TRBJ1-2; tentatively, D is TRBD1 (6 bases). CDR3 coding DNA: TGTGCCAGCAGCTCCACCCCACTAACAGGGCCTGATGGCTACACCTTC. Translating it yields CASSSTPLTGPDGYTF.